This T cell receptor (beta chain) was sequenced during a study of T-cell memory formation after mild COVID-19 (dated by TCRdb to the early 2020s). Describing the broader study: TCR sequence clusters from the two donors were found to be largely donor specific. Two young, previously healthy adult volunteers, one female and one male, were included in the cohort. In two donors, T-cell clones that expanded and contracted after mild COVID-19 were followed by sequencing TCRalpha and TCRbeta repertoires longitudinally.

These reads were obtained on an Illumina NovaSeq 6000. TCRalpha and TCRbeta cDNA libraries were constructed by 5'RACE with constant-segment primers, with sample barcodes and unique molecular identifiers being introduced. Trizol reagent was used to extract RNA from every sample. The libraries were amplified in two PCR steps, and the second step added a second sample barcode and Illumina TruSeq adapters. Sequencing of libraries was performed on an Illumina NovaSeq with 2 x 150 bp paired-end reads. In the source study's methods: Reads were demultiplexed and collapsed into UMI-guided consensus sequences with migec v1.2.7. Using mixcr v2.1.11, the UMI consensuses were aligned to TRA and TRB V and J templates and assembled into clonotypes. Clonotypes were classified as expanded or contracted when called significant by both edgeR and NoisET, with noise models trained on biological replicates. For edgeR calls, a false discovery rate-adjusted p below 0.01 and a log2 fold-change threshold of 1 were applied. As an exploratory analysis of dynamics, PCA with hierarchical clustering was applied to max-normalized trajectories of the 1000 most abundant clonotypes. Separately sequenced CD4+ and CD8+ repertoires were used to assign the CD4 or CD8 phenotype of responding clones. The public reads were run again by TCRdb, first through fastp at Q25 and then through MiXCR, and only productive beta chains were kept. For every CDR3 protein sequence, its rows merge into one entry that carries the most common genes and DNA. The V and J calls reflect TCRdb's pipeline rather than the authors' work. The sample includes 540,000 or so distinct CDR3 sequences, with roughly 22% observed a single time. About an eighth of the sample is held by the ten biggest clonotypes.

This clonotype was observed a handful of times. Its antigen specificity is not known. Per-nucleotide qualities are absent, and no much larger clonotype sits a single base away. Broad study findings and their caveats: The study included only two mild cases, and larger cohorts that include severe cases with pre-infection samples were judged to be necessary. Some responding clones were found in pre-infection memory, which suggests that pre-existing cross-reactive memory T cells took part in the SARS-CoV-2 response. The second-wave clones that peaked on day 37 were not confirmed to be SARS-CoV-2 specific. Clones contracting from day 15 to 85 had balanced CD4/CD8 phenotypes, while a second wave expanding from day 15 to 37 was biased towards CD4+. Contracting CD4+ clones were found mainly in CM and EM memory subsets, while CD8+ clones were enriched in EMRA.

Ficoll-Paque density gradient centrifugation was used to isolate PBMCs. The sequenced sample consisted of PBMCs or a T cell subset sorted from them (not recorded which). The origin of this receptor is an adult woman who had mild COVID-19 (a few samples of this study predate the infection). The sample titles of this study are shuffled in the database, so cell type and time point are left out; the donor was told from shared clones.

The DNA sequence is as follows: TGTGCCAGCTCACTCGGACAGGCCCTTGGTACGCAGTATTTT. Translation gives CASSLGQALGTQYF. The V and J segments used are TRBV18 and TRBJ2-3; 7 of the junction bases match TRBD1. The V end gives up 4 bases and the J end 8 bases, leaving 9 bases in the junction not matched to a gene. The CDR3 spans 14 residues, from the cysteine through the phenylalanine. Of all the DNA, just the CDR3 is kept, 42 bases in frame from base 1. CDR1 and CDR2 are drawn from the germline V gene: KGHSH, LQKENI.